Below, 6 T cell receptor beta chains from the same sample are listed, as sequenced in a study of blood T cells in healthy people across ages. Next came a second PCR, run for about 7 to 12 cycles, which used a sample-barcoded 5' primer along with a J-beta primer mix. TCRdb used MiXCR to reprocess the 5' RACE reads, holding one entry per CDR3 protein. This sample carries hundreds of thousands of distinct CDR3 sequences, around 43% of them seen once, and the ten largest clones take about 19%. Input material: blood. These receptor sequences come from a man in his sixties in good health.

This clonotype was seen only a few times. The J gene is TRBJ1-5, the V gene TRBV10-3; TRBD1 might be the D (5 bases). With 2 bases removed from V and 2 bases from J, the gap between germline ends came to 16 bases. The V gene's germline CDR1 is ENHRY and CDR2 SYGVKD. CDR3 length equals 17 residues. CDR3 coding DNA: TGTGCCATCAGTGAGGGGCAGGGAGGTCCAGGCAATCAGCCCCAGCATTTT. This sequence encodes CAISEGQGGPGNQPQHF.

This rearrangement joins TRBV12-3 or TRBV12-4 to TRBJ1-1; D might be TRBD1 (5 bases). V lost 4 bases and J 0 bases, leaving 9 bases between the germline ends. The CDR3 sequence is 14 residues long. The CDR3 spells CASSWWDLNTEAFF. In DNA form, the CDR3 reads TGTGCCAGCAGTTGGTGGGACCTGAACACTGAAGCTTTCTTT.

V and J are TRBV5-1 and TRBJ2-1; 7 bases line up with TRBD1. Germline V gives CDR1 SGHRS, CDR2 YFSETQ. V was clipped by 3 bases and J by 8 bases; unmatched bases: 5. The CDR3 is 13 amino acids. CDR3 protein: CASSWETGHEQFF. CDR3 nucleotides: TGCGCCAGCAGCTGGGAGACAGGGCATGAGCAGTTCTTC.

The rearrangement joins TRBV3-1 to TRBJ1-6, with 10 bases fitting TRBD1. The V gene end was trimmed by 5 bases and the J gene end by 9 bases; junction bases not matched to a gene: 7. CDR3 length: 15 residues. CDR1 is LGHDT, CDR2 YNNKEL, per germline (reference sequence). CDR3 nucleotide sequence: TGTGCCAGCAGCTTGACAGGGGGCGCCTCTTCACCCCTCCACTTT. Its translation is CASSLTGGASSPLHF.

The chain couples TRBV5-1 to TRBJ1-1, with 7 bases lining up with TRBD1. V lost 7 bases, J lost 4 bases, and 7 bases stayed unmatched. CDR1 and CDR2 (germline): SGHRS, YFSETQ. This CDR3 is 13 amino acids long. The CDR3: CASAAQGSTEAFF. CDR3 in DNA: TGCGCCAGCGCCGCACAGGGGTCCACTGAAGCTTTCTTT.

This clonotype was observed a few times. The J gene is TRBJ2-5, the V gene TRBV29-1, with 7 bases that match TRBD2. CDR1 is SQVTM and CDR2 is ANQGSEA in the germline V gene. The CDR3 runs to 12 residues. The CDR3 loop reads CSAGAGQETQYF. CDR3 in DNA: TGCAGTGCAGGAGCGGGGCAAGAGACCCAGTACTTC.